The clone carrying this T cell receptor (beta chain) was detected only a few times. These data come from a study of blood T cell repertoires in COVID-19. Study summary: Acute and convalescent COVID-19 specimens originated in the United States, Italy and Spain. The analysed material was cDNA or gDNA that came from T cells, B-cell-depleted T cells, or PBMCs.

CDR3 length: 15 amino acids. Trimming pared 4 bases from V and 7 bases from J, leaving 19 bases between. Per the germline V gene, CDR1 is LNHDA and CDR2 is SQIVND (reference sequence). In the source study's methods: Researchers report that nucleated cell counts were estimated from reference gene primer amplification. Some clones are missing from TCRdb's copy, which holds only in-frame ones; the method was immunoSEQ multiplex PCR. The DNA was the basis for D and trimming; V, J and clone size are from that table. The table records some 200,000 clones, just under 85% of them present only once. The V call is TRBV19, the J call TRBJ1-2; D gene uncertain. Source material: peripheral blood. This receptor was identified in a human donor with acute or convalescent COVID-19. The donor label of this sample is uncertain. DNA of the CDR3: TGTGCCAGTAGTAGGTCCCTGGACTTACGGGGTGGCTACACCTTC. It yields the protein CASSRSLDLRGGYTF.